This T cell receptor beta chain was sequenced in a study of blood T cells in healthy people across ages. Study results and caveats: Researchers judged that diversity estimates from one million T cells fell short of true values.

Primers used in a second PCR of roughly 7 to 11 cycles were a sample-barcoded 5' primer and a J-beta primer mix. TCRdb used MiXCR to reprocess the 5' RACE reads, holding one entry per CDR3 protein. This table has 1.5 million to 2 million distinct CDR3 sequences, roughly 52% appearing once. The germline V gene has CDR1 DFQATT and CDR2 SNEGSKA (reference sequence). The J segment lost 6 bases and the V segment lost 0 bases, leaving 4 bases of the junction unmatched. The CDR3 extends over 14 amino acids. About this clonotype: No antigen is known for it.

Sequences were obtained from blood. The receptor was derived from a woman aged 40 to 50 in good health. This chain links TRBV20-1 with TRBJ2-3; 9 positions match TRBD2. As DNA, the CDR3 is TGCAGTGCTAGAGATCCGCTAGCGGGGGATACGCAGTATTTT. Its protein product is CSARDPLAGDTQYF.